The 9 T cell receptor beta chains listed next were all sequenced from one sample in a study of T cell responses to AZD1222 COVID-19 vaccine. Clones were read by immunoSEQ multiplex PCR, and TCRdb kept only the in-frame ones, dropping some. In the table there are some 140,000 clones, 85% to 90% of which are singletons. The sequencing used peripheral blood, collected on day 0 of AZD1222 vaccination. These receptors came from an adult in good health.

The chain combines TRBV28 with TRBJ1-2; 8 bases are a match to TRBD1. With 2 bases clipped from V and 0 bases from J, the junction kept 8 bases outside the gene matches. Germline loops: CDR1 MDHEN, CDR2 SYDVKM. The CDR3 spans 17 residues. The CDR3 sequence is CASSLGPGGPPNYGYTF. The CDR3 DNA sequence: TGTGCCAGCAGTTTAGGTCCAGGGGGCCCACCTAACTATGGCTACACCTTC.

This clone was recorded only once. The chain recombines TRBV9 with TRBJ1-6; TRBD1 matches at 9 bases. The CDR3 runs to 15 residues. Trimming at V came to 3 bases and at J to 8 bases, leaving 6 bases not matched to a gene. Germline V gene sequence: CDR1 SGDLS, CDR2 YYNGEE. This CDR3 reads CASSAEQGADSPLHF. The CDR3 bases are TGTGCCAGCAGCGCCGAACAGGGGGCGGATTCACCCCTCCACTTT. Complete variable domain (other parts from reference TRBV9 and TRBJ1-6): DSGVTQTPKHLITATGQRVTLRCSPRSGDLSVYWYQQSLDQGLQFLIQYYNGEERAKGNILERFSAQQFPDLHSELNLSSLELGDSALYFCASSAEQGADSPLHFGNGTRLTVT.

The sample holds a few counts of this clone. This chain connects TRBV28 to TRBJ1-6; TRBD1 might be the D (6 bases). CDR3 length: 14 residues. The V gene's germline CDR1 is MDHEN and CDR2 SYDVKM. The V gene lost 3 bases and the J gene lost 6 bases, with 9 bases spanning the gap. The CDR3 spells CASSFGRGNSPLHF. CDR3 bases: TGTGCCAGCAGTTTCGGCAGGGGTAATTCACCCCTCCACTTT.

This sequence joins TRBV5-1 and TRBJ2-2; 16 bases match TRBD2. V was pared by 3 bases and J by 3 bases, with 5 bases of the junction left unmatched. Germline loops: CDR1 SGHRS, CDR2 YFSETQ. The CDR3 has 18 residues. The chain's CDR3 is CASSYGTSGRVYTGELFF. The CDR3 bases are TGCGCCAGCAGCTACGGGACTAGCGGGAGGGTGTACACCGGGGAGCTGTTTTTT. The full variable domain, with the rest looked up from reference TRBV5-1 and TRBJ2-2, is KAGVTQTPRYLIKTRGQQVTLSCSPISGHRSVSWYQQTPGQGLQFLFEYFSETQRNKGNFPGRFSGRQFSNSRSEMNVSTLELGDSALYLCASSYGTSGRVYTGELFFGEGSRLTVL.

V usage is TRBV14 and J usage is TRBJ1-4; D is unresolved. Germline V CDR1 and CDR2: SGHDN, FVKESK. V lost 5 bases, J lost 8 bases, and 15 bases lay in between. The CDR3 runs 14 residues. The CDR3 region is CASSYQMEGEKLFF. The DNA for the CDR3 is TGTGCCAGCAGCTACCAGATGGAAGGGGAAAAACTGTTTTTT.

This chain links TRBV2 with TRBJ2-5; unclear D gene. The CDR3 totals 12 residues. V shed 3 bases and J shed 3 bases, with 5 bases lying between them. The germline gives CDR1 SNHLY, CDR2 FYNNEI. For the CDR3, the DNA is TGTGCCAGCAGTGACTGGGAAGAGACCCAGTACTTC. Translating gives CASSDWEETQYF.

V gene TRBV5-1 combines with J gene TRBJ2-7; 8 bases line up with TRBD1. The CDR3 extends over 14 amino acids. CDR1 and CDR2 (germline): SGHRS, YFSETQ. V lost 4 bases to trimming and J lost 5 bases; unmatched junction nucleotides: 8. The CDR3 DNA sequence: TGCGCCAGCAGCACTGGACAGGGAAGTCACGAGCAGTACTTC. Translation: CASSTGQGSHEQYF.

This clone was detected a few times. The chain has TRBV19 and TRBJ1-1; weak D call: TRBD1 (5 bases). CDR1 and CDR2 from the germline V gene are LNHDA and SQIVND (reference sequence). Trimming removed 7 bases at V and 0 bases at J, with 12 bases between. This CDR3 comprises 14 residues. The DNA for the CDR3 is TGTGCCAGTAAAGAGTTCAGGGTGAACACTGAAGCTTTCTTT. Its translation: CASKEFRVNTEAFF. Using reference TRBV19 and TRBJ1-1 for the parts outside the CDR3, the full variable domain is DGGITQSPKYLFRKEGQNVTLSCEQNLNHDAMYWYRQDPGQGLRLIYYSQIVNDFQKGDIAEGYSVSREKKESFPLTVTSAQKNPTAFYLCASKEFRVNTEAFFGQGTRLTVV.

The V call is TRBV27, the J call TRBJ2-2, with D possibly called TRBD1 or TRBD2 (6 bases each). CDR3 length: 16 amino acids. Trimming took 6 bases from V and 6 from J, leaving 20 bases between them. The V gene's germline CDR1 is MNHEY and CDR2 SMNVEV (reference sequence). This CDR3 is CASSLGGGLNAGELFF. The CDR3, as DNA: TGTGCCAGCAGCTTAGGAGGGGGGCTTAACGCCGGGGAGCTGTTTTTT.